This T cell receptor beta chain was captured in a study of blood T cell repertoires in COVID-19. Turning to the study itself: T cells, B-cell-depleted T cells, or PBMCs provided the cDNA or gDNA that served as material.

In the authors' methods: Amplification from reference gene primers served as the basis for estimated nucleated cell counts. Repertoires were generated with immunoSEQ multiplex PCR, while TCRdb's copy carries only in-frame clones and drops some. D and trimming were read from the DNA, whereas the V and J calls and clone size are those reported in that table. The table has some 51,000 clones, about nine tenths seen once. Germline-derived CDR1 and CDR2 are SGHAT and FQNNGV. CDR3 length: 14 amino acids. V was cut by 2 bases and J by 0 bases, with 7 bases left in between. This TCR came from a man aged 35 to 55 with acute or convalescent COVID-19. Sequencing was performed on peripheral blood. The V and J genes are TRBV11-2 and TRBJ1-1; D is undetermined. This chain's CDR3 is CASSLNLLNTEAFF. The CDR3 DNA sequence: TGTGCCAGCAGCTTAAACCTACTGAACACTGAAGCTTTCTTT.